This T cell receptor (beta chain) was obtained from a study of blood T cell repertoires in COVID-19. Study background: PBMCs, B-cell-depleted T cells, or T cells provided the cDNA or gDNA that made up the material.

Clones were read by immunoSEQ multiplex PCR, and TCRdb kept only the in-frame ones, dropping some. The top ten hold 1.5% to 2% of the sample, which has around 200,000 clones, around nine tenths seen once. Deletions cut 4 bases from V and 7 bases from J, with 17 bases between. The CDR3 contains 14 residues. Germline V CDR1 and CDR2: SGHTA, FQGNSA. The chain recombines TRBV7-2 with TRBJ2-7, with D perhaps matching TRBD1 (6 bases). The source of this sequence is a man between 18 and 29 years old with active or convalescent COVID-19. Sequences were obtained from peripheral blood. As DNA, the CDR3 is TGTGCCAGCAGCTCGGGACACATCGTTTTGGAGCAGTACTTC. Translated: CASSSGHIVLEQYF.